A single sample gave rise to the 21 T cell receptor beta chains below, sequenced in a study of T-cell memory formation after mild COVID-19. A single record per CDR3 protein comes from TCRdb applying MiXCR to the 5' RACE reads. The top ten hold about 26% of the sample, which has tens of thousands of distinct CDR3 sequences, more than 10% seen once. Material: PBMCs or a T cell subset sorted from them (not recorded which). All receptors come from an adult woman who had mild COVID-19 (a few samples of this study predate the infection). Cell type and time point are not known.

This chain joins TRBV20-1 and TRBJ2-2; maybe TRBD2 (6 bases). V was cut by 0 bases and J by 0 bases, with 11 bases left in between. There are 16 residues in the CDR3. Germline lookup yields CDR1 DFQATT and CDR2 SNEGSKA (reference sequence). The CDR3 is CSARDAGLANTGELFF. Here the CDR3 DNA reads TGCAGTGCTAGAGATGCGGGGCTCGCGAACACCGGGGAGCTGTTTTTT.

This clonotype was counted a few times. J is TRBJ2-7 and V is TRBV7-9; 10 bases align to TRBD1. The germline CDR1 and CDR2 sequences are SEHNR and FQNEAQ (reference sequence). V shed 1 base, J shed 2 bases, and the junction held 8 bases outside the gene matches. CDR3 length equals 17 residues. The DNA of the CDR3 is TGTGCCAGCAGCTTAGTCCTTCGGGACAGGGGAACCTACGAGCAGTACTTC. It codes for CASSLVLRDRGTYEQYF.

The CDR3 nucleotides read TGTGCCAGCAGTTACTCTCCGGCGGACTATGGCTACACCTTC. It is translated as CASSYSPADYGYTF. The V and J genes are TRBV6-6 and TRBJ1-2; D is ambiguous. The CDR3 sequence is 14 residues long. V lost 0 bases and J 3 bases, leaving 8 bases between the germline ends. CDR1 MNHNY and CDR2 SVGAGI come from the germline V gene (reference sequence).

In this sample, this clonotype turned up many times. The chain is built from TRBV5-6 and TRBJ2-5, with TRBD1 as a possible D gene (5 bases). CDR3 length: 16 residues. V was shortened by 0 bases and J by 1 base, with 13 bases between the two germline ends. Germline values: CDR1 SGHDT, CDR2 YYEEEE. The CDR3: CASSLESGGAQETQYF. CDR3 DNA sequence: TGTGCCAGCAGCTTGGAATCCGGTGGGGCCCAAGAGACCCAGTACTTC.

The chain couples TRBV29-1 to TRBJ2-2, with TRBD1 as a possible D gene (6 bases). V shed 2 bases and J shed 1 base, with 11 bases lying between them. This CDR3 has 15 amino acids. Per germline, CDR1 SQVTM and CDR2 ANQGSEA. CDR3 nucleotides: TGCAGCGTTGAATTGGGGGCGCTGAACACCGGGGAGCTGTTTTTT. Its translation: CSVELGALNTGELFF.

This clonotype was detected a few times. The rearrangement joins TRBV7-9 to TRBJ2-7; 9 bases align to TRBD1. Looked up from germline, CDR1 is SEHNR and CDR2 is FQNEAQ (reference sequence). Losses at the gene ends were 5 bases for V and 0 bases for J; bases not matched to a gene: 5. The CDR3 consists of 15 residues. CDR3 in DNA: TGTGCCAGCAGCCGAACAGGGGGCGGCTCCTACGAGCAGTACTTC. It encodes CASSRTGGGSYEQYF.

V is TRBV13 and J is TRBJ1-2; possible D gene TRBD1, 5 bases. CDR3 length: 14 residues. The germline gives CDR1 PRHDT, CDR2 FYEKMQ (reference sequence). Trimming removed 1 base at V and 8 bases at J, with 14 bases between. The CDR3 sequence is CASSLASRGGGYTF. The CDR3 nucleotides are TGTGCCAGCAGCTTAGCCAGCCGTGGGGGGGGCTACACCTTC.

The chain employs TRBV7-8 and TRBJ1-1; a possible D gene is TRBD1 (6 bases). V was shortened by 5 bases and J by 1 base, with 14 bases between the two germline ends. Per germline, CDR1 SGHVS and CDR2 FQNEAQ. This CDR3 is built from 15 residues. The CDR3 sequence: CASSPGGAGNTEAFF. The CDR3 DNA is TGTGCCAGCAGCCCCGGGGGGGCAGGGAACACTGAAGCTTTCTTT.

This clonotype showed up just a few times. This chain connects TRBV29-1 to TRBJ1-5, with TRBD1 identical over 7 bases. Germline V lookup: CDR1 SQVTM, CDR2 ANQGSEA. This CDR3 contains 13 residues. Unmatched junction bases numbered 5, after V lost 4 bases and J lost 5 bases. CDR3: CSVGTGYYQPQHF. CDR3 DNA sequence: TGCAGCGTTGGGACAGGATATTATCAGCCCCAGCATTTT.

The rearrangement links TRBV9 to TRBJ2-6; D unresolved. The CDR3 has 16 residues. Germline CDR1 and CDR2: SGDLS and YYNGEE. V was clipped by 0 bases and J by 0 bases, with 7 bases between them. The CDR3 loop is CASSVERGSGANVLTF. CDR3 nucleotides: TGTGCCAGCAGCGTAGAGAGAGGCTCTGGGGCCAACGTCCTGACTTTC.

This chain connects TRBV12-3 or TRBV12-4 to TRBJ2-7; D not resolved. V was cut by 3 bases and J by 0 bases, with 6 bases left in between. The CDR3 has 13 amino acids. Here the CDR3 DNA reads TGTGCCAGCAGTTTCCAGAGCTCCTACGAGCAGTACTTC. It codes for CASSFQSSYEQYF.

The CDR3 DNA reads as TGCAGTGCTAGAGATAGGGACAGGGGCAATGAGCAGTTCTTC. Its protein is CSARDRDRGNEQFF. The chain carries TRBV20-1 and TRBJ2-1; 10 nucleotides align to TRBD1. The CDR3 has 14 amino acids. Germline V gene data show CDR1 as DFQATT and CDR2 as SNEGSKA (reference sequence). Unmatched junction bases numbered 2, after V lost 0 bases and J lost 6 bases.

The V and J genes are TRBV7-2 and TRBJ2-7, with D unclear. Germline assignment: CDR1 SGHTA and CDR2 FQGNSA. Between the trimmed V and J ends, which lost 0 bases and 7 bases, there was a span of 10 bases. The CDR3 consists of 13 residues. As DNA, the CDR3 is TGTGCCAGCAGCTTAGCGGTGGGCTGGGAGCAGTACTTC. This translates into CASSLAVGWEQYF.

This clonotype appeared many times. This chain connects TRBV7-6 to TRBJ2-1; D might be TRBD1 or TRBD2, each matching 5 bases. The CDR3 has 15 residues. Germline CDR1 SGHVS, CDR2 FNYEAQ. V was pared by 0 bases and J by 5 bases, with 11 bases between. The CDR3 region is CASSLAAGTDNEQFF. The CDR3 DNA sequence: TGTGCCAGCAGCTTAGCGGCAGGGACCGACAATGAGCAGTTCTTC.

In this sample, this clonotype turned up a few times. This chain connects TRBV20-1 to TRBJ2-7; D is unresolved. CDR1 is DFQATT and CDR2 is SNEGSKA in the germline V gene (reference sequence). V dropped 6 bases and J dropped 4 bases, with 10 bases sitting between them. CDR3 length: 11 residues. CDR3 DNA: TGCAGTGCCCTGGCCCTTTACGAGCAGTACTTC. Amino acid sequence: CSALALYEQYF.

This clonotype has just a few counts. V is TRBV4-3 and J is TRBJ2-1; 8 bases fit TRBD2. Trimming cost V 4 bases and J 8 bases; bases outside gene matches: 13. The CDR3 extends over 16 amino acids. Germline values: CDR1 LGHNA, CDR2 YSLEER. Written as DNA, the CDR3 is TGCGCCAGCAGCCGGACCGGGACTAGGACCGACCATGAGCAGTTCTTC. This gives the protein CASSRTGTRTDHEQFF.

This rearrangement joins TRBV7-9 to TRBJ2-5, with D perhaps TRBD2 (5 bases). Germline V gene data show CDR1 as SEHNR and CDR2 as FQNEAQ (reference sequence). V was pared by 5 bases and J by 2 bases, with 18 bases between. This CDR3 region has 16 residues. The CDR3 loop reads CASSPGLAEAQETQYF. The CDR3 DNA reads TGTGCCAGCAGCCCCGGTCTGGCGGAGGCACAAGAGACCCAGTACTTC.

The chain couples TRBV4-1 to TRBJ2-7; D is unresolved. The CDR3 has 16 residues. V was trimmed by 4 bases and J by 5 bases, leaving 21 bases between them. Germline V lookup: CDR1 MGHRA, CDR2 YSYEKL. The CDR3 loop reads CASSPSLVAGMDEQYF. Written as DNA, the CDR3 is TGCGCCAGCAGCCCCTCGTTGGTTGCAGGTATGGACGAGCAGTACTTC.

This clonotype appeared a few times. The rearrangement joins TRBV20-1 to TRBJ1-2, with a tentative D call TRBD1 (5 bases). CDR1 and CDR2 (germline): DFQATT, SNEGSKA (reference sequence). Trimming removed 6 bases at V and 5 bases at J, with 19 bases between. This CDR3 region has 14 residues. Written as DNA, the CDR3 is TGCAGTGCCTGGGGGAGTCAGTCGGGGTATGGCTACACCTTC. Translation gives CSAWGSQSGYGYTF.

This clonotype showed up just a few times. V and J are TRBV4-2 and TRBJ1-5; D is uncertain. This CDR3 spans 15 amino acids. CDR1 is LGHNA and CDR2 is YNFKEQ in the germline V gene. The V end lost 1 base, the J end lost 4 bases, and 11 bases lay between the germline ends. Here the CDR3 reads CASSQAEGENQPQHF. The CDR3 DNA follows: TGTGCCAGCAGCCAAGCGGAGGGAGAAAATCAGCCCCAGCATTTT.

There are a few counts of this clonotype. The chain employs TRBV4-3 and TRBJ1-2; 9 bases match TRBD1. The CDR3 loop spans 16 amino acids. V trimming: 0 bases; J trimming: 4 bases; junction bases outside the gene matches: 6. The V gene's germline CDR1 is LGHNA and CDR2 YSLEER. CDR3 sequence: CASSQDSSTGGYGYTF. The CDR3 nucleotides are TGCGCCAGCAGCCAAGATTCCTCGACAGGGGGCTATGGCTACACCTTC.